Listed below are T cell receptor beta chains from one sample, sequenced in a study of cytomegalovirus exposure and HLA in healthy donors. Here immunoSEQ multiplex PCR was the method, and the copy in TCRdb shows in-frame clones only, minus some. The sample includes under 200,000 clones, around four fifths of them seen just once. Source material: PBMCs. The receptors come from a female donor in good health and CMV-seronegative. Each CDR3 is given with its conserved first and last residue. A D gene is named only where the DNA matches it firmly. Only some rows state a clone size, as once, few, many or a class for expanded clones.

J,V,size,D,CDR3,DNA
TRBJ2-4,TRBV4-3,-,TRBD2,CASSPKFGLAGGPGKNIQYF,TGCGCCAGCAGCCCAAAATTCGGACTAGCGGGGGGGCCGGGCAAAAACATTCAGTACTTC
TRBJ2-3,TRBV27,-,TRBD2,CASDSGLAGSTQYF,TGTGCCAGCGACTCGGGACTAGCGGGATCTACGCAGTATTTT
TRBJ2-2,TRBV7-9,-,-,CASSLVAVNTGELFF,TGTGCCAGCAGCTTAGTGGCAGTTAACACCGGGGAGCTGTTTTTT
TRBJ2-3,TRBV28,-,TRBD1,CASSSNRGGLADTQYF,TGTGCCAGCAGTTCCAACAGGGGCGGACTGGCAGATACGCAGTATTTT
TRBJ1-2,TRBV9,-,TRBD1,CASSVAVTGNYGYTF,TGTGCCAGCAGCGTAGCTGTGACAGGGAACTATGGCTACACCTTC
TRBJ2-7,TRBV7-2,once,-,CASSLSPGGWSFYEQYF,TGTGCCAGCAGCTTAAGCCCGGGGGGCTGGAGTTTCTACGAGCAGTACTTC
TRBJ2-7,TRBV28,-,TRBD1,CASRPQGLEQYF,TGTGCCAGCAGACCACAGGGGCTCGAGCAGTACTTC
TRBJ2-7,TRBV11-2,-,TRBD1,CASSLRGAPGQLSYEQYF,TGTGCCAGCAGCTTAAGAGGGGCCCCGGGACAGCTCTCCTACGAGCAGTACTTC
TRBJ1-6,TRBV30,-,-,CAWSARALQGGGSPLHF,TGTGCCTGGAGTGCCCGGGCCCTACAAGGAGGAGGATCACCCCTCCACTTT
TRBJ1-1,TRBV19,-,-,CASSIVQNTEAFF,TGTGCCAGTAGTATAGTACAGAACACTGAAGCTTTCTTT
TRBJ2-1,TRBV7-2,-,-,CASSYYLYNEQFF,TGTGCCAGCAGCTACTACCTTTACAATGAGCAGTTCTTC
TRBJ2-1,TRBV6-5,-,TRBD1,CASSSHRGEQFF,TGTGCCAGCAGTTCCCACAGGGGTGAGCAGTTCTTC
TRBJ1-4,TRBV6-1,-,TRBD1,CASSEGRGAEKLFF,TGTGCCAGCAGTGAGGGCAGGGGGGCTGAAAAACTGTTTTTT
TRBJ1-5,TRBV4-1,-,-,CASSQEPPGEINQPQHF,TGCGCCAGCAGCCAAGAGCCCCCGGGGGAAATCAATCAGCCCCAGCATTTT
TRBJ1-1,TRBV30,-,-,CAWTEGRTEAFF,TGTGCCTGGACCGAGGGGAGGACTGAAGCTTTCTTT
TRBJ1-2,TRBV29-1,-,-,CSVDPGGVRDGYTF,TGCAGCGTTGATCCGGGCGGGGTGAGGGATGGCTACACCTTC
TRBJ2-3,TRBV27,-,-,CASSLRGPPGTPSWGLTDTQYF,TGTGCCAGCAGTTTAAGGGGCCCTCCTGGGACACCTTCGTGGGGCCTCACAGATACGCAGTATTTT
TRBJ1-5,TRBV28,-,TRBD1,CASSPRQGSNQPQHF,TGTGCCAGCAGTCCCCGACAGGGGAGCAATCAGCCCCAGCATTTT
TRBJ2-7,TRBV9,-,TRBD2,CASSKLGTSGSYEQYF,TGTGCCAGCAGCAAACTAGGGACTAGCGGGAGTTACGAGCAGTACTTC